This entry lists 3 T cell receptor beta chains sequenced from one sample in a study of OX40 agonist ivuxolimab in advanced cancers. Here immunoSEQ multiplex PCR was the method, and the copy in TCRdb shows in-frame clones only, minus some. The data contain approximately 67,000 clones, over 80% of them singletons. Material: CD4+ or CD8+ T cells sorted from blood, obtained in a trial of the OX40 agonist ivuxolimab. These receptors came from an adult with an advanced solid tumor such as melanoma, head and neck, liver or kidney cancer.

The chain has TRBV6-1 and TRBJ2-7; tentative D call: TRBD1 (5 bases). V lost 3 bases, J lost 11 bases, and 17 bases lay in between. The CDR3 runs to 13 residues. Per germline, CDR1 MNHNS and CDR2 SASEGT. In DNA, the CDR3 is TGTGCCAGCAGTGAGACAGCTGACAGTTCTAAGTACTTC. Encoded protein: CASSETADSSKYF.

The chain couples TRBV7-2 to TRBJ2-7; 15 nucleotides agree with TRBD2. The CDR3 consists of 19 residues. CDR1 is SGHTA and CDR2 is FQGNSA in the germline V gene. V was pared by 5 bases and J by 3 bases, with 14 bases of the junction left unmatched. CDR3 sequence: CASSPTPPGLAGGGYEQYF. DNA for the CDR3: TGTGCCAGCAGCCCCACCCCCCCGGGACTAGCGGGAGGAGGCTACGAGCAGTACTTC.

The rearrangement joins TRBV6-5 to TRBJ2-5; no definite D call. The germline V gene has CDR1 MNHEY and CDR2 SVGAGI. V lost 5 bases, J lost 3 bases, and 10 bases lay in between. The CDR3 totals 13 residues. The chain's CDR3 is CASSIDFEETQYF. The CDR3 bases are TGTGCCAGCAGTATCGACTTTGAAGAGACCCAGTACTTC.